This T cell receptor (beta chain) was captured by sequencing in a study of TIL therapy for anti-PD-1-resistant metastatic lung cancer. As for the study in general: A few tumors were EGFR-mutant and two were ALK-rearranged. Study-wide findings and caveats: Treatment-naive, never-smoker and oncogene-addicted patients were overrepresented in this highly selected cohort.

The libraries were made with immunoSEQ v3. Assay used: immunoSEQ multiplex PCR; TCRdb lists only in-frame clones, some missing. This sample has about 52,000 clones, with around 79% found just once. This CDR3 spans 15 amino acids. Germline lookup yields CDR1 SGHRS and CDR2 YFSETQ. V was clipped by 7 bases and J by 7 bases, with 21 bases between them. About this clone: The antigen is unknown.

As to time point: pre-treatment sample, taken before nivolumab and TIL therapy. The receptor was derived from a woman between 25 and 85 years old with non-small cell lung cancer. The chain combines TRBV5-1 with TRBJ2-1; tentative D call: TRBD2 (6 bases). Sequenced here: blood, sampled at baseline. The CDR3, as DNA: TGCGCCAGCGGGGACTCGATCAGCGGTGGGAATGAGCAGTTCTTC. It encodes CASGDSISGGNEQFF.